The 32 T cell receptor beta chains below were found in one sample sequenced in a study of T cell repertoires in cytomegalovirus infection. Which antigens these TCRs recognize remains unknown. MiXCR, applied by TCRdb to the reads, yields one record per CDR3 protein. Of fewer than 1,000,000 distinct CDR3 sequences in the sample, 30% to 40% were seen once. Source: cultured CD8+ T cells from PBMCs, taken from culture after CMV antigen stimulation. The receptors were sampled from a human donor in good health (CMV status not recorded). Some clones in this sample may be carry-over from other donors' samples.

This clonotype has just a few counts. This chain uses TRBV24-1 with TRBJ2-1; TRBD2 matches at 8 bases. Germline lookup yields CDR1 KGHDR and CDR2 SFDVKD. V shed 3 bases, J shed 7 bases, and the junction held 10 bases outside the gene matches. CDR3 length: 16 amino acids. CDR3 DNA: TGTGCCACCAGTGATGGGGGACTAGGCCCTTCAAATGAGCAGTTCTTC. It codes for CATSDGGLGPSNEQFF.

This clonotype was observed at least ten times. DNA for the CDR3: TGTGCCAGCAGTGTCCGACGGAGCTCCTACGAGCAGTACGTC. This translates into CASSVRRSSYEQYV. The chain uses TRBV28 and TRBJ2-7; D not certain. Per the germline V gene, CDR1 is MDHEN and CDR2 is SYDVKM. This CDR3 is built from 14 residues. V was pared by 5 bases and J by 0 bases, with 11 bases between.

The chain has TRBV27 and TRBJ2-1; no definite D call. V lost 7 bases to trimming and J lost 4 bases, with 17 bases between them. Germline CDR1 and CDR2: MNHEY and SMNVEV (reference sequence). The CDR3 totals 15 residues. The CDR3 protein is CASTITPAPYNEQFF. As DNA, the CDR3 is TGTGCCAGCACCATCACCCCTGCACCTTACAATGAGCAGTTCTTC.

This clonotype was seen many times. This chain connects TRBV7-2 to TRBJ2-5; 10 bases fit TRBD2. The germline V gene encodes CDR1 SGHTA and CDR2 FQGNSA. The CDR3 covers 15 residues. Losses at the gene ends were 4 bases for V and 3 bases for J; bases not matched to a gene: 5. CDR3 loop: CASSSERGGKETQYF. The CDR3 nucleotides read TGTGCCAGCAGCTCCGAGCGGGGGGGAAAAGAGACCCAGTACTTC.

This clonotype was counted many times. This chain uses TRBV6-1 with TRBJ2-1; TRBD1 aligns across 7 bases. This CDR3 has 14 residues. Germline assignment: CDR1 MNHNS and CDR2 SASEGT. The junction had 13 bases not matched to a gene; V was cut back by 10 bases and J by 7 bases. Here the CDR3 reads CATGEGAMRNEQFF. CDR3 DNA sequence: TGTGCCACCGGCGAGGGGGCGATGCGGAATGAGCAGTTCTTC.

This clonotype was seen ten or more times. The CDR3 DNA is TGTGCCAGCAGTTTAGTAAGGGGGACCGACGCAACTAATGAAAAACTGTTTTTT. Amino acid sequence: CASSLVRGTDATNEKLFF. The chain joins TRBV12-3 or TRBV12-4 to TRBJ1-4; TRBD1 is a possible D gene (6 bases). The CDR3 sequence is 18 residues long. V was cut by 1 base and J by 0 bases, with 15 bases left in between.

The V gene is TRBV6-5, the J gene TRBJ1-1; D call uncertain. The ends were cut back, 4 bases at V and 0 bases at J, with 21 bases in the middle. The CDR3 contains 18 residues. The germline V gene encodes CDR1 MNHEY and CDR2 SVGAGI. The CDR3 protein is CASSSQGSDYPLNTEAFF. CDR3 nucleotides: TGTGCCAGCAGTTCACAAGGGAGCGATTACCCATTGAACACTGAAGCTTTCTTT.

In its sample, this clonotype was seen a few times. The chain links TRBV7-6 to TRBJ1-6, with D tentatively TRBD1 (6 bases). The V gene's germline CDR1 is SGHVS and CDR2 FNYEAQ. Deletions cut 4 bases from V and 0 bases from J, with 7 bases between. CDR3 length: 15 amino acids. CDR3 sequence: CASSSTGSYNSPLHF. The CDR3 DNA reads as TGTGCCAGCAGCTCGACAGGCTCCTATAATTCACCCCTCCACTTT.

The genes are TRBV7-6 and TRBJ1-4; 7 positions match TRBD1. Germline V gene sequence: CDR1 SGHVS, CDR2 FNYEAQ. V shed 5 bases and J 0 bases; nucleotides not matched to a gene: 6. The CDR3 has 16 residues. The DNA for the CDR3 is TGTGCCAGCAGCCGTACAGGGGAGGCAACTAATGAAAAACTGTTTTTT. Its translation is CASSRTGEATNEKLFF. The full variable domain, completed using reference TRBV7-6 and TRBJ1-4, is GAGVSQSPRYKVTKRGQDVALRCDPISGHVSLYWYRQALGQGPEFLTYFNYEAQQDKSGLPNDRFSAERPEGSISTLTIQRTEQRDSAMYRCASSRTGEATNEKLFFGSGTQLSVL.

V is TRBV7-9 and J is TRBJ1-3, with a weak D call TRBD1 (6 bases). Germline V gene data show CDR1 as SEHNR and CDR2 as FQNEAQ (reference sequence). V was shortened by 11 bases and J by 3 bases, with 20 bases between the two germline ends. The CDR3 spans 15 residues. CDR3 DNA: TGTGCCGACGCCGAGACTGGACAGTTTGGAAACACCATATATTTT. Translating gives CADAETGQFGNTIYF.

This rearrangement joins TRBV7-9 to TRBJ2-1; 11 bases are shared with TRBD2. The germline V gene has CDR1 SEHNR and CDR2 FQNEAQ (reference sequence). J lost 0 bases, V lost 5 bases, and 18 bases had no gene match. The CDR3 has 21 amino acids. The CDR3 protein is CASSVETSGALLSRSYNEQFF. CDR3 DNA: TGTGCCAGCAGCGTCGAGACTAGCGGGGCCCTATTGTCTCGCTCCTACAATGAGCAGTTCTTC.

The rearrangement uses TRBV14 and TRBJ2-6; the D is unclear. V was clipped by 1 base and J by 2 bases, with 6 bases between them. CDR3 length equals 15 residues. Germline values: CDR1 SGHDN, CDR2 FVKESK. The CDR3 spells CASSQAQAGANVLTF. The CDR3 DNA reads as TGTGCCAGCAGCCAAGCCCAGGCTGGGGCCAACGTCCTGACTTTC.

Many counts were recorded for this clonotype. This chain uses TRBV7-2 with TRBJ2-4; D not resolved. Germline V gene data show CDR1 as SGHTA and CDR2 as FQGNSA. Trimming shortened V by 2 bases and J by 0 bases, and 14 bases separated the two germline ends. This CDR3 has 17 amino acids. The CDR3 nucleotides are TGTGCCAGCAGCTTAACGGCCCCTACTTTAGCCAAAAACATTCAGTACTTC. Translated, it gives CASSLTAPTLAKNIQYF.

CDR3 loop: CASSQYRTEYGYTF. DNA of the CDR3: TGTGCCAGCTCACAATATCGGACCGAGTATGGCTACACCTTC. The chain has TRBV18 and TRBJ1-2; no definite D call. V gave up 4 bases and J gave up 5 bases, with 14 bases separating them. This CDR3 spans 14 amino acids. In germline, CDR1 is KGHSH, CDR2 LQKENI.

The rearrangement uses TRBV4-2 and TRBJ2-5; 8 positions agree with TRBD1. This CDR3 comprises 15 residues. Germline lookup yields CDR1 LGHNA and CDR2 YNFKEQ. Trimming took 4 bases from V and 2 from J; bases not matched to a gene: 6. This CDR3 is CASSPGTGLQETQYF. CDR3 nucleotides: TGTGCCAGCAGCCCCGGGACAGGCCTTCAAGAGACCCAGTACTTC.

With respect to this clonotype: Relative to the germline gene, one junction end is altered; a read error may explain this. The rearrangement links TRBV7-8 to TRBJ2-1; 11 bases are a match to TRBD2. CDR3 length: 15 amino acids. Germline V gene sequence: CDR1 SGHVS, CDR2 FQNEAQ. DNA of the CDR3: TGTGTCAGCAGCCCGCCTCTTAGCGGGGGGGGGGAGCAGTTCTTC. Its translation: CVSSPPLSGGGEQFF.

The rearrangement links TRBV24-1 to TRBJ2-5; possibly TRBD2 for D (6 bases). The CDR3 contains 16 residues. V lost 0 bases, J lost 4 bases, and 14 bases lay in between. From germline, CDR1 is KGHDR and CDR2 SFDVKD. The CDR3 region is CATSDLGQAEGETQYF. The CDR3 DNA reads as TGTGCCACCAGTGATTTGGGGCAGGCGGAGGGAGAGACCCAGTACTTC.

The chain couples TRBV27 to TRBJ2-1, with 7 nucleotides matching TRBD2. The CDR3 is made up of 14 amino acids. V lost 1 base, J lost 7 bases, and 4 bases stayed unmatched. CDR1 is MNHEY, CDR2 SMNVEV, per germline (reference sequence). This CDR3 is CASSLYGGGNEQFF. The CDR3 nucleotides read TGTGCCAGCAGTTTATACGGGGGAGGGAATGAGCAGTTCTTC.

There are a few counts of this clonotype. DNA of the CDR3: TGTGCCAGCAGCTCGCCGGGCAGGGGGAGAGGGAAGGACGAAAAACTGTTTTTT. Translated, it gives CASSSPGRGRGKDEKLFF. The chain joins TRBV7-2 to TRBJ1-4, with TRBD1 matching 7 bases. With 4 bases clipped from V and 8 bases from J, the junction kept 19 bases outside the gene matches. CDR3 length: 18 residues. Germline V gene data show CDR1 as SGHTA and CDR2 as FQGNSA. Variable domain in full (rest from reference TRBV7-2 and TRBJ1-4): GAGVSQSPSNKVTEKGKDVELRCDPISGHTALYWYRQSLGQGLEFLIYFQGNSAPDKSGLPSDRFSAERTGGSVSTLTIQRTQQEDSAVYLCASSSPGRGRGKDEKLFFGSGTQLSVL.

With regard to this clonotype: Since a much larger clone is just one base distant, this may be a read error. This chain joins TRBV27 and TRBJ1-1; 7 bases are shared with TRBD1. The germline gives CDR1 MNHEY, CDR2 SMNVEV (reference sequence). CDR3 length equals 14 residues. The CDR3 DNA reads TGTGCCAGCAGTTTACTACAGGGGTTCACTAAAGCTTTCTTT. Translation gives CASSLLQGFTKAFF.

The CDR3 is CASSVDRPDTEAFF. The CDR3 DNA follows: TGTGCCAGCAGCGTTGACAGGCCTGACACTGAAGCTTTCTTT. J is TRBJ1-1 and V is TRBV7-8; tentative D call: TRBD1 (6 bases). The CDR3 sequence is 14 residues long. Trimming pared 5 bases from V and 3 bases from J, leaving 13 bases between. From germline, CDR1 is SGHVS and CDR2 FQNEAQ.

The CDR3 DNA follows: TGTGCCACCAGCAGAGATAGGAGGCTTACTAATGAAAAACTGTTTTTT. This gives the protein CATSRDRRLTNEKLFF. The chain is built from TRBV15 and TRBJ1-4, with D hard to call. V dropped 0 bases and J dropped 2 bases, with 10 bases sitting between them. Germline V gives CDR1 LNHNV, CDR2 YYDKDF (reference sequence). This CDR3 comprises 16 residues.

The chain joins TRBV4-1 to TRBJ2-1; 8 bases are a match to TRBD2. The ends lost 0 bases at V and 2 bases at J; junction bases unmatched: 3. This CDR3 contains 16 residues. CDR1 is MGHRA and CDR2 is YSYEKL in the germline V gene. CDR3 sequence reads: CASSQDSGGAYNEQFF. In nucleotides, the CDR3 is TGCGCCAGCAGCCAAGATTCGGGGGGGGCCTACAATGAGCAGTTCTTC.

Turning to this clonotype: Germline and junction disagree at one end, which may indicate a read error. J is TRBJ2-2 and V is TRBV7-7; tentatively, D is TRBD2 (5 bases). The length of the CDR3 is 13 residues. Germline assignment: CDR1 SSHAT and CDR2 FNYEAQ (reference sequence). CDR3 DNA sequence: TGTGCTAGCAGCCCCGGGATAGAGGGGGAGCTGTTTTTT. Its protein product is CASSPGIEGELFF. Full variable domain (missing parts from reference TRBV7-7 and TRBJ2-2): GAGVSQSPRYKVTKRGQDVTLRCDPISSHATLYWYQQALGQGPEFLTYFNYEAQPDKSGLPSDRFSAERPEGSISTLTIQRTEQRDSAMYRCASSPGIEGELFFGEGSRLTVL.

This clonotype has a handful of counts. The chain links TRBV3-1 to TRBJ2-5; D gene ambiguous. Germline V gives CDR1 LGHDT, CDR2 YNNKEL (reference sequence). The CDR3 runs 15 residues. V lost 1 base and J lost 4, with 13 bases in between. DNA for the CDR3: TGTGCCAGCAGCCAAGCATCAGACGGGCGAGAGACCCAGTACTTC. This sequence encodes CASSQASDGRETQYF.

The chain uses TRBV25-1 and TRBJ1-4, with TRBD1 matching over 8 bases. CDR1 and CDR2 (germline): MGHDK, SYGVNS. The V segment lost 6 bases and the J segment 7 bases; nucleotides outside the gene matches: 13. The CDR3 covers 16 residues. Here the CDR3 reads CASRGPFQGAGEKLFF. Here the CDR3 DNA reads TGTGCCAGCAGGGGACCGTTCCAGGGGGCCGGTGAAAAACTGTTTTTT.

The rearrangement joins TRBV27 to TRBJ2-1; 7 bases fit TRBD2. The CDR3 is made up of 15 amino acids. CDR1 and CDR2 (germline): MNHEY, SMNVEV (reference sequence). J was trimmed by 5 bases and V by 8 bases; bases with no gene match: 12. CDR3 in amino acids: CASGWSGGGDNEQFF. CDR3 sequence (DNA): TGTGCCAGCGGATGGTCGGGGGGAGGGGACAATGAGCAGTTCTTC.

In its sample, this clonotype was seen a few times. The chain couples TRBV7-9 to TRBJ2-4; TRBD1 or TRBD2 may be the D gene (6 bases each). There are 16 residues in the CDR3. The germline gives CDR1 SEHNR, CDR2 FQNEAQ (reference sequence). Between the trimmed V and J ends, which lost 5 bases and 0 bases, there was a span of 14 bases. The CDR3 loop is CASSTLEGGAKNIQYF. CDR3 nucleotides: TGTGCCAGCAGCACCTTGGAGGGGGGAGCCAAAAACATTCAGTACTTC.

This clonotype has more than one count but fewer than ten. The chain uses TRBV7-9 and TRBJ1-2; no firm D call. CDR3 length: 12 residues. CDR1 is SEHNR, CDR2 FQNEAQ, per germline (reference sequence). The germline V and J ends were trimmed by 3 bases and 6 bases, with 8 bases remaining between them. The CDR3 region is CASSFEDNGYTF. For the CDR3, the DNA is TGTGCCAGCAGCTTCGAGGATAATGGCTACACCTTC.

The chain links TRBV29-1 to TRBJ2-7; D possibly uses TRBD1 or TRBD2 (7 bases each). Trimming left V 1 base short and J 2 bases short, with 18 bases between. Germline CDR1 and CDR2: SQVTM and ANQGSEA. The CDR3 length is 16 residues. DNA of the CDR3: TGCAGCGTTGAAGGGGGGCAGGGGGGGTCACCCTACGAGCAGTACGTC. Protein product: CSVEGGQGGSPYEQYV.

This clonotype was counted a few times. The chain has TRBV19 and TRBJ1-1; the D is unclear. The V gene's germline CDR1 is LNHDA and CDR2 SQIVND (reference sequence). V was shortened by 6 bases and J by 5 bases, with 10 bases between the two germline ends. This CDR3 has 12 amino acids. The CDR3 reads CASRPRWTEAFF. As DNA, the CDR3 is TGTGCCAGTAGGCCCCGTTGGACTGAAGCTTTCTTT.

Worth noting for this clonotype: Compared with germline, one end of the junction differs, possibly owing to a read error. The chain is built from TRBV7-6 and TRBJ1-6; TRBD1 might be the D (5 bases). CDR3 length: 15 amino acids. Germline loops: CDR1 SGHVS, CDR2 FNYEAQ. CDR3 sequence (DNA): TGTGCCAACAGCCTCTCAGGGTTGGGGAATTCACCCCTCCACTTT. Its protein is CANSLSGLGNSPLHF.